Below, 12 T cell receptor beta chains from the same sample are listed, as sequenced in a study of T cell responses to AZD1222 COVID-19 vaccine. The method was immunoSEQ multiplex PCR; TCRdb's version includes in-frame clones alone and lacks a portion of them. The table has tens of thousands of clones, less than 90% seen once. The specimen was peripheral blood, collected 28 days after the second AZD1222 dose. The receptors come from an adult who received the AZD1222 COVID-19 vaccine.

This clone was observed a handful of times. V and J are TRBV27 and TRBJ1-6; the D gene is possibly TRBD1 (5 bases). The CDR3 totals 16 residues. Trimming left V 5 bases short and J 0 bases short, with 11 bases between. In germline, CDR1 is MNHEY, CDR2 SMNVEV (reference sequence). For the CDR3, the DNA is TGTGCCAGCAGTCGGTTCCAGGGCTCCTATAATTCACCCCTCCACTTT. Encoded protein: CASSRFQGSYNSPLHF.

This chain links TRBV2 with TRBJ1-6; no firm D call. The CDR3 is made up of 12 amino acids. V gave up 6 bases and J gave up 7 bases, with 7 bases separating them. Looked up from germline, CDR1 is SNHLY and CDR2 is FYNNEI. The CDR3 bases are TGTGCCAGCAGAGCTTGGAATTCACCCCTCCACTTT. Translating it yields CASRAWNSPLHF.

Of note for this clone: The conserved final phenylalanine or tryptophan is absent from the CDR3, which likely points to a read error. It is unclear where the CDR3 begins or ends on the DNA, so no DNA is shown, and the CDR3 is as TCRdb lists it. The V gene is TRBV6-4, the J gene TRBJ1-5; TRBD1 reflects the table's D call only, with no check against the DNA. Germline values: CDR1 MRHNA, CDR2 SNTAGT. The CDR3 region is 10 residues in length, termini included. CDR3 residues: CASPPQGGAE.

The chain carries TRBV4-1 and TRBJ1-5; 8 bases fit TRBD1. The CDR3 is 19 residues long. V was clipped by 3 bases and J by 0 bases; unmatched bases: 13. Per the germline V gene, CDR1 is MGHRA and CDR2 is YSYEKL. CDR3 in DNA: TGCGCCAGCAGCCACGGGGACAGGCCCAATGGGGATAGCAATCAGCCCCAGCATTTT. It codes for CASSHGDRPNGDSNQPQHF.

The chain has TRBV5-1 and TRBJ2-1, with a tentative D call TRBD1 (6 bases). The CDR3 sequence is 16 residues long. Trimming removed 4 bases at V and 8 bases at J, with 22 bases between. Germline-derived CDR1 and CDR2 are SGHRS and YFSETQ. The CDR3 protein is CASSPPLGAMTDEQFF. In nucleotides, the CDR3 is TGCGCCAGCAGCCCACCCCTGGGGGCGATGACTGATGAGCAGTTCTTC.

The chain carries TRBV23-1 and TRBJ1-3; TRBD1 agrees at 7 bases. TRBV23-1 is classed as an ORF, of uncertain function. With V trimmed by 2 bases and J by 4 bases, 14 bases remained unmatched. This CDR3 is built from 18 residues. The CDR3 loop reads CASSQPETGILSGNTIYF. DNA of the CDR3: TGCGCCAGCAGTCAACCAGAGACAGGGATCCTCTCGGGAAACACCATATATTTT.

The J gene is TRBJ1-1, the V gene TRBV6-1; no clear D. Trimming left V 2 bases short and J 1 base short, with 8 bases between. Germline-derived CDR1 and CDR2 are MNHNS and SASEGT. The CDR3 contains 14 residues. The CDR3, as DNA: TGTGCCAGCAGTGAATCCCCCCAGAACACTGAAGCTTTCTTT. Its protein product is CASSESPQNTEAFF.

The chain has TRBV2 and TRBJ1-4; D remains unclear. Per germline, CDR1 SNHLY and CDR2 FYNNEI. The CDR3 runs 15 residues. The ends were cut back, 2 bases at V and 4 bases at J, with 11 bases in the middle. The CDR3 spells CASSELETYNEKLFF. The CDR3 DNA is TGTGCCAGCAGTGAACTCGAGACCTATAATGAAAAACTGTTTTTT.

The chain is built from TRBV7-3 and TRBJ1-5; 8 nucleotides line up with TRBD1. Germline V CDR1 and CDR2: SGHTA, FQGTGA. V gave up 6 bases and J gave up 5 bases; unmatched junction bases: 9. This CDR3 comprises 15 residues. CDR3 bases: TGTGCCAGCAGTCGTAACAGGGGGAGAGATCAGCCCCAGCATTTT. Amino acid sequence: CASSRNRGRDQPQHF.

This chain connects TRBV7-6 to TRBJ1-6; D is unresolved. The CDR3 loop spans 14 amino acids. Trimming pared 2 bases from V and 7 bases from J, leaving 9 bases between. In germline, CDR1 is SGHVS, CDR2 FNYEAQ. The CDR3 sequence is CASSLLNANSPLHF. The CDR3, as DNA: TGTGCCAGCAGCTTATTGAACGCAAATTCACCCCTCCACTTT.

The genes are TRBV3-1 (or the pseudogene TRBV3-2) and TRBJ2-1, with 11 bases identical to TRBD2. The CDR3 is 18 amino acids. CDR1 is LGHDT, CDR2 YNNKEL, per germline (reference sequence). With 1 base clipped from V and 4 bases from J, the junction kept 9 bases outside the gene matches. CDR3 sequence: CASSQVLAGGPEYNEQFF. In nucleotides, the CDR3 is TGTGCCAGCAGCCAAGTCTTAGCGGGGGGGCCGGAGTACAATGAGCAGTTCTTC.

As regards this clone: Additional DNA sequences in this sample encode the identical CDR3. For the CDR3, the DNA is TGTGCCAGCAGTTTATGGGGAAACACTGAAGCTTTCTTT. This encodes CASSLWGNTEAFF. The rearrangement links TRBV12-3 or TRBV12-4 to TRBJ1-1; no clear D gene. CDR3 length: 13 amino acids. V was trimmed by 2 bases and J by 2 bases, leaving 6 bases between them.